This T cell receptor (beta chain) was sequenced in a study of T cell responses to AZD1222 COVID-19 vaccine. Overall study context: Investigators merged groups given second doses at roughly 4 or roughly 12 weeks.

Concerning this clone itself: The antigen is unknown.

Study-level findings and limits: Close to half of spike-specific TCRs reportedly recognize unmutated variant regions. Clonal diversity may have been underestimated, and the donors were mostly white British, with more females than males. Only 5 or 6 AZD1222 recipients were seropositive at baseline.

There are 12 residues in the CDR3. Germline V lookup: CDR1 LNHDA, CDR2 SQIVND (reference sequence). The V and J ends lost 7 bases and 9 bases, in that order; junction bases with no gene match: 6. Assay: immunoSEQ multiplex PCR; the TCRdb copy retains only in-frame clones and omits some. The sample records 150,000 to 200,000 clones, about 93% being singletons. The input for sequencing was peripheral blood, taken on day 0 of AZD1222 vaccination. The receptor was derived from an adult in good health. This chain uses TRBV19 with TRBJ1-5; TRBD1 agrees at 7 bases. The CDR3 spells CASKTGTRPQHF. In nucleotides, the CDR3 is TGTGCCAGTAAGACAGGGACAAGGCCCCAGCATTTT.